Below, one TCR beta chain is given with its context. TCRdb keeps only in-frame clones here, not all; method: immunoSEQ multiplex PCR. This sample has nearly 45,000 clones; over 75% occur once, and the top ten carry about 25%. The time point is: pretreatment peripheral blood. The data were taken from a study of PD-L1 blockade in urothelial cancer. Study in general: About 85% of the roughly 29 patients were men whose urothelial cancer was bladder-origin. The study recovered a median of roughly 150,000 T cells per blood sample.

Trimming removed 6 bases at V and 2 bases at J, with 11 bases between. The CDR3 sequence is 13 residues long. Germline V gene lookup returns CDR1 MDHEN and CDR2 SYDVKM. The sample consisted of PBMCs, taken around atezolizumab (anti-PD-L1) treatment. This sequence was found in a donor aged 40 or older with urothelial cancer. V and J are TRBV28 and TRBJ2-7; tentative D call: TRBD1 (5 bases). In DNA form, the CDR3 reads TGTGCCAGCAGCCCAGGGATTCCCTACGAGCAGTACTTC. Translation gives CASSPGIPYEQYF.